Shown below are 27 T cell receptor beta chains from a single sample sequenced in a study of cytomegalovirus exposure and HLA in healthy donors. Both 60 Vbeta primers and 13 Jbeta primers went into the PCR. TCRdb's copy holds only in-frame clones and misses some; the assay was immunoSEQ multiplex PCR. Among fewer than 150,000 clones listed, roughly three quarters were seen once. The sample taken for sequencing was PBMCs. The source of these receptors is a woman in her forties or fifties in good health and CMV-seronegative.

V and J are TRBV19 and TRBJ2-6, with D hard to call. CDR1 and CDR2 from the germline V gene are LNHDA and SQIVND (reference sequence). CDR3 length equals 16 residues. Trimming took 5 bases from V and 0 from J, leaving 11 bases between them. CDR3 amino acids: CASSPQMPSGANVLTF. In DNA, the CDR3 is TGTGCCAGTAGTCCCCAGATGCCCTCTGGGGCCAACGTCCTGACTTTC.

The chain has TRBV2 and TRBJ2-3, with TRBD2 identical over 13 bases. The germline V gene encodes CDR1 SNHLY and CDR2 FYNNEI. CDR3 length equals 15 residues. V dropped 5 bases and J dropped 6; count of bases not matched to a gene: 5. The CDR3 loop is CASSWTSGGSDTQYF. DNA for the CDR3: TGTGCCAGCAGTTGGACTAGCGGGGGAAGCGATACGCAGTATTTT.

This chain links TRBV10-3 with TRBJ1-5; D gene unclear. V was cut by 7 bases and J by 0 bases, with 7 bases left in between. The CDR3 extends over 13 amino acids. Germline V CDR1 and CDR2: ENHRY, SYGVKD. The CDR3 nucleotides are TGTGCCATCAATAGCGATAGCAATCAGCCCCAGCATTTT. Translating it yields CAINSDSNQPQHF.

J is TRBJ2-1 and V is TRBV18; 9 nucleotides align to TRBD1. Germline lookup yields CDR1 KGHSH and CDR2 LQKENI. The CDR3 contains 17 residues. V dropped 3 bases and J dropped 4; count of bases not matched to a gene: 10. The CDR3 sequence: CASSPIPHRGQYNEQFF. DNA for the CDR3: TGTGCCAGCTCACCGATTCCCCACAGGGGGCAATACAATGAGCAGTTCTTC.

This clone has just a few counts. This chain connects TRBV4-2 to TRBJ2-5; 11 nucleotides align to TRBD2. CDR1 is LGHNA, CDR2 YNFKEQ, per germline. CDR3 size: 16 residues. J lost 3 bases, V lost 1 base, and 4 bases had no gene match. The CDR3 coding sequence is TGTGCCAGCAGCCAAGTAAATAGCGGGGGGGAAGAGACCCAGTACTTC. Amino acids: CASSQVNSGGEETQYF.

The V call is TRBV21-1, the J call TRBJ1-2. TRBV21-1 is listed as a pseudogene. The CDR3 loop spans 13 amino acids. The CDR3 DNA is TGTGCCAGCACCTCAAGGAGGTTTAATGGCTACACCTTC. Protein: CASTSRRFNGYTF.

The V call is TRBV5-1, the J call TRBJ2-7, with 9 bases identical to TRBD1. The length of the CDR3 is 17 residues. The ends lost 1 base at V and 3 bases at J; junction bases unmatched: 11. Germline loops: CDR1 SGHRS, CDR2 YFSETQ. CDR3 residues: CASSLSTGGTTNYEQYF. The CDR3 region has the DNA TGCGCCAGCAGCTTGTCGACAGGGGGTACGACTAACTACGAGCAGTACTTC.

This chain connects TRBV11-3 to TRBJ2-5; TRBD1 is a possible D gene (5 bases). Trimming pared 3 bases from V and 2 bases from J, leaving 7 bases between. The V gene's germline CDR1 is SGHNT and CDR2 YENEEA. This CDR3 comprises 13 residues. The CDR3 region is CASSFQGQETQYF. CDR3 in DNA: TGTGCCAGCAGCTTTCAGGGACAAGAGACCCAGTACTTC.

The chain is built from TRBV5-6 and TRBJ1-2, with D unclear. With 0 bases removed from V and 2 bases from J, the gap between germline ends came to 11 bases. Germline V CDR1 and CDR2: SGHDT, YYEEEE. The CDR3 contains 15 residues. The CDR3 sequence: CASSLAATGNYGYTF. CDR3 DNA: TGTGCCAGCAGCTTGGCAGCAACGGGAAACTATGGCTACACCTTC.

The J gene is TRBJ1-6, the V gene TRBV27; possible D gene TRBD1, 5 bases. The CDR3 totals 16 residues. V lost 3 bases, J lost 1 base, and 10 bases lay in between. In germline, CDR1 is MNHEY, CDR2 SMNVEV (reference sequence). DNA for the CDR3: TGTGCCAGCAGTTTCGGCAGGGCGTCCTATAATTCACCCCTCCACTTT. Translated, it gives CASSFGRASYNSPLHF.

This clone appeared a single time. The chain has TRBV7-2 and TRBJ2-7, with D perhaps matching TRBD1 (6 bases). Germline loops: CDR1 SGHTA, CDR2 FQGNSA. The V and J ends lost 1 base and 6 bases respectively, with 13 bases between them. The CDR3 sequence is 14 residues long. The CDR3, as DNA: TGTGCCAGCAGCTTAGGTAACAGGGTAAGCGAGCAGTACTTC. Its translation is CASSLGNRVSEQYF.

J is TRBJ2-2 and V is TRBV5-6; a weak D match, TRBD2 (6 bases). Germline lookup yields CDR1 SGHDT and CDR2 YYEEEE. V was cut by 4 bases and J by 6 bases, with 13 bases left in between. This CDR3 has 14 residues. The chain's CDR3 is CASSGNWGAGELFF. DNA for the CDR3: TGTGCCAGCAGCGGGAATTGGGGGGCCGGGGAGCTGTTTTTT.

This chain uses TRBV5-6 with TRBJ2-5; 7 bases agree with TRBD2. The CDR3 is 15 residues long. Per germline, CDR1 SGHDT and CDR2 YYEEEE. V lost 4 bases to trimming and J lost 3 bases; unmatched junction nucleotides: 9. The CDR3 sequence: CASSQALAREETQYF. DNA of the CDR3: TGTGCCAGCAGCCAAGCACTAGCGAGGGAAGAGACCCAGTACTTC. The full variable domain, with the rest looked up from reference TRBV5-6 and TRBJ2-5, is DAGVTQSPTHLIKTRGQQVTLRCSPKSGHDTVSWYQQALGQGPQFIFQYYEEEERQRGNFPDRFSGHQFPNYSSELNVNALLLGDSALYLCASSQALAREETQYFGPGTRLLVL.

This clone was seen only a few times. This chain's CDR3 is CASSQEPGAYNEQFF. CDR3 nucleotides: TGCGCCAGCAGCCAAGAGCCTGGTGCCTACAATGAGCAGTTCTTC. The chain employs TRBV5-1 and TRBJ2-1; D not resolved. V was trimmed by 4 bases and J by 2 bases, leaving 13 bases between them. The CDR3 runs to 15 residues. CDR1 and CDR2 from the germline V gene are SGHRS and YFSETQ.

As to this clone: At one end the junction does not follow the germline gene, possibly because of a read error. The chain carries TRBV7-7 and TRBJ1-1, with D hard to call. The CDR3 length is 14 residues. Germline-derived CDR1 and CDR2 are SSHAT and FNYEAQ (reference sequence). CDR3 nucleotides: TGTGCTAGCAGCCCGGCAGGTTTGAACACTGAAGCTTTCTTT. Protein product: CASSPAGLNTEAFF. Filled out from reference TRBV7-7 and TRBJ1-1, the complete variable domain reads GAGVSQSPRYKVTKRGQDVTLRCDPISSHATLYWYQQALGQGPEFLTYFNYEAQPDKSGLPSDRFSAERPEGSISTLTIQRTEQRDSAMYRCASSPAGLNTEAFFGQGTRLTVV.

The chain employs TRBV11-2 and TRBJ2-5; a weak D match, TRBD2 (6 bases). The V and J ends lost 2 bases and 6 bases respectively, with 13 bases between them. Germline values: CDR1 SGHAT, CDR2 FQNNGV. CDR3 length: 14 amino acids. The CDR3 DNA follows: TGTGCCAGCAGCTTATCCGGGAGCAGCCAGACCCAGTACTTC. Its protein product is CASSLSGSSQTQYF.

There are a few counts of this clone. The CDR3, as DNA: TGTGCCAGCAATGACCTAAGGAGGACTGAAGCTTTCTTT. This gives the protein CASNDLRRTEAFF. V and J are TRBV25-1 and TRBJ1-1, with D unresolved. The CDR3 has 13 residues. Germline V gene sequence: CDR1 MGHDK, CDR2 SYGVNS. Trimming removed 7 bases at V and 5 bases at J, with 14 bases between.

This clone came up a few times. V usage is TRBV27 and J usage is TRBJ2-7, with D hard to call. This CDR3 comprises 14 residues. Trimming stripped 0 bases from V and 3 bases from J, with 9 bases between. Per germline, CDR1 MNHEY and CDR2 SMNVEV (reference sequence). CDR3 coding DNA: TGTGCCAGCAGTTTATCGAACACACACTACGAGCAGTACTTC. This translates into CASSLSNTHYEQYF.

The V call is TRBV5-1, the J call TRBJ2-1, with D perhaps matching TRBD2 (5 bases). The CDR3 extends over 14 amino acids. Trimming removed 3 bases from V and 8 bases from J, with 15 bases in between. Germline CDR1 and CDR2: SGHRS and YFSETQ. CDR3: CASSSGTGFHEQFF. The CDR3 DNA sequence: TGCGCCAGCAGCTCGGGCACGGGGTTCCATGAGCAGTTCTTC.

The chain carries TRBV30 and TRBJ2-7; D is perhaps TRBD1 (5 bases). V was shortened by 7 bases and J by 2 bases, with 12 bases between the two germline ends. Germline CDR1 reads GTSNPN; CDR2 reads SVGIG (reference sequence). The CDR3 is 12 amino acids. The CDR3 DNA sequence: TGTGCCTCCTTCCAGACAGCCTACGAGCAGTACTTC. It is translated as CASFQTAYEQYF. Based on the CDR3 plus reference TRBV30 and TRBJ2-7, the full variable domain is SQTIHQWPATLVQPVGSPLSLECTVEGTSNPNLYWYRQAAGRGLQLLFYSVGIGQISSEVPQNLSASRPQDRQFILSSKKLLLSDSGFYLCASFQTAYEQYFGPGTRLTVT.

The chain carries TRBV4-2 and TRBJ2-5; 8 bases align to TRBD2. Germline V gene lookup returns CDR1 LGHNA and CDR2 YNFKEQ. The trim removed 3 bases at V and 3 bases at J, leaving 12 bases unmatched. The CDR3 is made up of 17 amino acids. The DNA of the CDR3 is TGTGCCAGCAGCCAGGTGACTAACGGGGGGGCAGAAGAGACCCAGTACTTC. Translating gives CASSQVTNGGAEETQYF.

The V call is TRBV4-2, the J call TRBJ2-7, with TRBD1 identical over 7 bases. This CDR3 has 16 amino acids. J was trimmed by 4 bases and V by 3 bases; bases with no gene match: 12. Per the germline V gene, CDR1 is LGHNA and CDR2 is YNFKEQ. As DNA, the CDR3 is TGTGCCAGCAGCCAGGAGACAGGGAAAGGGTTTTACGAGCAGTACTTC. It yields the protein CASSQETGKGFYEQYF.

The V and J genes are TRBV18 and TRBJ2-1, with TRBD2 matching over 9 bases. The CDR3 totals 16 residues. V gave up 1 base and J gave up 2 bases; unmatched junction bases: 3. Per the germline V gene, CDR1 is KGHSH and CDR2 is LQKENI. In nucleotides, the CDR3 is TGTGCCAGCTCACCACAGGAGCGGGGGGCCTACAATGAGCAGTTCTTC. It codes for CASSPQERGAYNEQFF.

In its sample, this clone was seen a few times. The J gene is TRBJ1-4, the V gene TRBV25-1; 7 bases are a match to TRBD1. Germline trimming cut 4 bases from V and 8 bases from J; bases unmatched to any gene: 10. This CDR3 has 15 amino acids. Germline V gives CDR1 MGHDK, CDR2 SYGVNS. CDR3 loop: CASSALTGNLEKLFF. CDR3 coding DNA: TGTGCCAGCAGTGCCTTGACAGGGAATTTGGAAAAACTGTTTTTT.

The chain uses TRBV5-4 and TRBJ2-2, with 9 bases that match TRBD1. Germline CDR1 reads SGHNT; CDR2 reads YYREEE (reference sequence). Unmatched junction bases numbered 5, after V lost 5 bases and J lost 3 bases. The CDR3 has 15 amino acids. CDR3 amino acids: CASRSDRGYTGELFF. The CDR3 region has the DNA TGTGCCAGCAGGTCGGACAGGGGATACACCGGGGAGCTGTTTTTT.

The V call is TRBV5-4, the J call TRBJ2-5; possible D gene TRBD2, 5 bases. Germline CDR1 reads SGHNT; CDR2 reads YYREEE (reference sequence). V shed 4 bases and J shed 5 bases, with 15 bases lying between them. The CDR3 sequence is 14 residues long. CDR3 DNA: TGTGCCAGCAGCCCCAACCCGCGGGTTGAGACCCAGTACTTC. This gives the protein CASSPNPRVETQYF.

This chain uses TRBV6-1 with TRBJ1-1; D unclear. Germline-derived CDR1 and CDR2 are MNHNS and SASEGT. The length of the CDR3 is 13 residues. The V and J ends lost 6 bases and 0 bases respectively, with 8 bases between them. The CDR3 DNA is TGTGCCAGCAGAACCCAGATGAACACTGAAGCTTTCTTT. Protein product: CASRTQMNTEAFF.